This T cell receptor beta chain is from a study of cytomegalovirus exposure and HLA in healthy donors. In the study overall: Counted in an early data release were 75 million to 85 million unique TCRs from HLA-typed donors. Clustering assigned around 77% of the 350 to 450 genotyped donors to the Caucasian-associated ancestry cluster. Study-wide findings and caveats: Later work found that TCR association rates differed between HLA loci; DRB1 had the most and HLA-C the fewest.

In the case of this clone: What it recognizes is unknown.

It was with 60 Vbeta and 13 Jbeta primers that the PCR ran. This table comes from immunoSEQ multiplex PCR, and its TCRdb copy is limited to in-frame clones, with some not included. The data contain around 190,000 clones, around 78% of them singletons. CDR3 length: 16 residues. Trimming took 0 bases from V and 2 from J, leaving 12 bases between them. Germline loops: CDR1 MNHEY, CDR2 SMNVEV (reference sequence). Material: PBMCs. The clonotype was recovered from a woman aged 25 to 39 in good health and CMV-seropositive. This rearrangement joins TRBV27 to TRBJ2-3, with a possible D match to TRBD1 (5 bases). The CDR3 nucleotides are TGTGCCAGCAGTTTATCGCTAGGGGCGATCACAGATACGCAGTATTTT. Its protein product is CASSLSLGAITDTQYF.